This T cell receptor (beta chain) derives from a study of blood T cell repertoires in COVID-19. Sequenced by immunoSEQ multiplex PCR; TCRdb stores in-frame clones only, minus some. The table has fewer than 200,000 clones, roughly 81% seen once. Germline V gene lookup returns CDR1 SNHLY and CDR2 FYNNEI. The V and J ends lost 6 bases and 2 bases respectively, with 13 bases between them. This CDR3 has 14 amino acids. This receptor was identified in a woman in her fifties or sixties with COVID-19, enrolled during active disease. The sequencing input was peripheral blood. The chain recombines TRBV2 with TRBJ2-5; unclear D gene. The CDR3 bases are TGTGCCAGCAGGGTCAGGTTGGCACAAGAGACCCAGTACTTC. This sequence encodes CASRVRLAQETQYF.